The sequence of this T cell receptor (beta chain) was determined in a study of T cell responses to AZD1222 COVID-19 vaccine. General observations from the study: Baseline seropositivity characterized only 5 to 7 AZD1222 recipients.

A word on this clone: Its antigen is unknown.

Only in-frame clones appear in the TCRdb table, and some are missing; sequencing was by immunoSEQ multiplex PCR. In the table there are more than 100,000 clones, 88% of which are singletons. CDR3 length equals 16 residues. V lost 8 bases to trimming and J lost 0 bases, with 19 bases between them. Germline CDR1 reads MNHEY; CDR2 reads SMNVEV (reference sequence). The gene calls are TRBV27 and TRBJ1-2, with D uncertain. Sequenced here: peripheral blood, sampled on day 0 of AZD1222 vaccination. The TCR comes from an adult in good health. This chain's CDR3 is CASARTVIPPNYGYTF. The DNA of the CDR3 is TGTGCCAGCGCTAGGACGGTGATACCTCCTAACTATGGCTACACCTTC.